The 24 T cell receptor beta chains below were found in one sample sequenced in a study of tumor-infiltrating lymphocytes in primary liver carcinoma. The authors made TCR beta cDNA from approximately 490 ng total RNA with a constant-region primer. It was through three nested multiplex PCR rounds of slightly modified ARM-PCR that TCR beta libraries arose. Investigators reported that the first two PCR rounds, at approximately 11 cycles each, used TRBV1-TRBV30 forward primers with a C-beta reverse primer. Each CDR3 protein is one row after TCRdb ran MiXCR on the multiplex PCR reads. The sample consists of 100,000 to 150,000 distinct CDR3 sequences, under 65% of them appearing once. The tissue used was unsorted bulk material of about 19-33 mg. RNA and DNA were co-extracted from it with the AllPrep DNA/RNA mini kit. Sequencing was performed on liver tumor tissue from sampling region 3. Stated subset: tumor region T3, left-lateral pole. These receptors all come from a woman aged 55-70 years with primary liver carcinoma and hepatitis B virus infection.

A remark on this clonotype: Its ends do not fully match the called genes, so a read error is possible. V is TRBV11-3 and J is TRBJ2-3; D is unresolved. CDR1 and CDR2 (germline): SGHNT, YENEEA. The CDR3 is made up of 12 amino acids. The CDR3 here is CARSFQDDTQYF. CDR3 bases: TGTGCCAGAAGCTTCCAGGACGATACGCAGTATTTT.

This clonotype turned up a few times. The V call is TRBV5-1, the J call TRBJ2-1; TRBD2 matches at 15 bases. The germline V gene has CDR1 SGHRS and CDR2 YFSETQ. The CDR3 covers 14 residues. V trimming: 3 bases; J trimming: 9 bases; junction bases outside the gene matches: 1. DNA of the CDR3: TGCGCCAGCAGCTGGGGACTAGCGGGAGGTGAGCAGTTCTTC. Protein: CASSWGLAGGEQFF.

This clonotype has only a few counts. A much larger clone lies one base from this, so it may be a read error. The chain links TRBV6-5 to TRBJ1-5; TRBD1 might be the D (6 bases). The germline gives CDR1 MNHEY, CDR2 SVGAGI. With 8 bases removed from V and 3 bases from J, the gap between germline ends came to 14 bases. The CDR3 is made up of 14 amino acids. The CDR3 spells CASGERTDNQPQHF. For the CDR3, the DNA is TGTGCCAGCGGAGAGAGGACAGACAATCAGCCCCAGCATTTT.

This clonotype appeared once. The junction does not match germline at one end; this may be a read error. The V and J genes are TRBV11-2 and TRBJ2-3; D might be TRBD2 (7 bases). Germline lookup yields CDR1 SGHAT and CDR2 FQNNGV. This CDR3 is built from 19 residues. As DNA, the CDR3 is TGTGTCAGCAGCCCCGATAGGGGGGGAGATAGCGGCCGCACAGATACGCAGTATTTT. This sequence encodes CVSSPDRGGDSGRTDTQYF. Complete variable domain (other parts from reference TRBV11-2 and TRBJ2-3): EAGVAQSPRYKIIEKRQSVAFWCNPISGHATLYWYQQILGQGPKLLIQFQNNGVVDDSQLPKDRFSAERLKGVDSTLKIQPAKLEDSAVYLCVSSPDRGGDSGRTDTQYFGPGTRLTVL.

In this sample, this clonotype turned up many times. This chain links TRBV28 with TRBJ2-1; 12 nucleotides align to TRBD2. Germline V CDR1 and CDR2: MDHEN, SYDVKM. Trimming took 2 bases from V and 9 from J; bases not matched to a gene: 5. This CDR3 contains 15 residues. This CDR3 reads CASSLVTSGRGEQFF. The CDR3 DNA sequence: TGTGCCAGCAGTTTAGTGACTAGCGGGAGAGGTGAGCAGTTCTTC.

The V and J genes are TRBV29-1 and TRBJ2-5, with TRBD1 identical over 7 bases. This CDR3 is built from 15 residues. The germline gives CDR1 SQVTM, CDR2 ANQGSEA. V lost 3 bases and J lost 0; bases outside the gene matches: 7. The CDR3 region is CSVDGLTGDQETQYF. The CDR3 DNA reads TGCAGCGTTGATGGCCTAACAGGGGACCAAGAGACCCAGTACTTC.

The chain combines TRBV7-9 with TRBJ1-3; D unclear. The germline CDR1 and CDR2 sequences are SEHNR and FQNEAQ (reference sequence). V dropped 5 bases and J dropped 0 bases, with 26 bases sitting between them. The CDR3 length is 20 residues. CDR3 loop: CASSSLSLQLLRYSGNTIYF. For the CDR3, the DNA is TGTGCCAGCAGCAGCTTGTCCTTACAGCTCCTGAGATACTCTGGAAACACCATATATTTT. The complete variable domain, with remaining parts taken from reference TRBV7-9 and TRBJ1-3, reads DTGVSQNPRHKITKRGQNVTFRCDPISEHNRLYWYRQTLGQGPEFLTYFQNEAQLEKSRLLSDRFSAERPKGSFSTLEIQRTEQGDSAMYLCASSSLSLQLLRYSGNTIYFGEGSWLTVV.

This clonotype was recorded at least ten times. The chain combines TRBV29-1 with TRBJ2-7; D might be TRBD2 (6 bases). Germline values: CDR1 SQVTM, CDR2 ANQGSEA. The CDR3 length is 15 residues. V was trimmed by 2 bases and J by 0 bases, leaving 14 bases between them. The CDR3 sequence is CSVETFSGYSYEQYF. The CDR3 DNA follows: TGCAGCGTTGAAACCTTTAGCGGATACTCCTACGAGCAGTACTTC.

The J gene is TRBJ2-5, the V gene TRBV29-1; D remains ambiguous. The CDR3 length is 11 residues. Trimming shortened V by 8 bases and J by 2 bases, and 9 bases separated the two germline ends. CDR1 is SQVTM, CDR2 ANQGSEA, per germline. CDR3 bases: TGCAGCCGGGCCCGGCAAGAGACCCAGTACTTC. It yields the protein CSRARQETQYF.

This clonotype occurred a few times. The chain combines TRBV19 with TRBJ1-1; 7 nucleotides align to TRBD1. The CDR3 covers 13 residues. The V segment lost 11 bases and the J segment 0 bases; nucleotides outside the gene matches: 6. CDR1 LNHDA and CDR2 SQIVND come from the germline V gene (reference sequence). In DNA form, the CDR3 reads TGTGCCGGTTCGGACAGGATGAACACTGAAGCTTTCTTT. Translation gives CAGSDRMNTEAFF.

V usage is TRBV6-1 and J usage is TRBJ2-2, with a possible D match to TRBD2 (6 bases). Per germline, CDR1 MNHNS and CDR2 SASEGT. The CDR3 is 16 residues long. V lost 6 bases and J 2 bases, leaving 16 bases between the germline ends. Written as DNA, the CDR3 is TGTGCCAGCAGACCATATGGGGGGATAAACACCGGGGAGCTGTTTTTT. Protein product: CASRPYGGINTGELFF.

For this clonotype: This clone may be a read error of a much larger clone one base away. The rearrangement uses TRBV5-6 and TRBJ2-3; D is undetermined. CDR1 is SGHDT, CDR2 YYEEEE, per germline. The CDR3 is 13 residues long. V lost 6 bases, J lost 2 bases, and 10 bases lay in between. The DNA for the CDR3 is TGTGCCAGCAACGTCCAGCTCACAGATACGCAGTATTTT. This translates into CASNVQLTDTQYF.

V is TRBV20-1 and J is TRBJ1-5; the D gene is possibly TRBD1 (5 bases). V was pared by 6 bases and J by 7 bases, with 13 bases between. Germline-derived CDR1 and CDR2 are DFQATT and SNEGSKA (reference sequence). The CDR3 length is 12 residues. The CDR3 reads CSAHAGHQPQHF. The CDR3, as DNA: TGCAGTGCCCACGCAGGGCACCAGCCCCAGCATTTT.

This clonotype was detected many times. The rearrangement links TRBV29-1 to TRBJ2-7, with TRBD1 as a possible D gene (6 bases). V lost 7 bases and J lost 7, with 20 bases in between. Germline CDR1 is SQVTM and CDR2 is ANQGSEA. This CDR3 region has 13 residues. In nucleotides, the CDR3 is TGCAGCGCCGGCAACCCCGGAACAGGGGAGCAGTACTTC. Translation gives CSAGNPGTGEQYF.

This clonotype was recorded once. One base away lies a much larger clone, so this may be a sequencing read error. This rearrangement joins TRBV5-6 to TRBJ1-5; TRBD1 is a possible D gene (6 bases). This CDR3 is 15 amino acids long. V shed 1 base and J shed 9 bases, with 17 bases lying between them. Germline V gene lookup returns CDR1 SGHDT and CDR2 YYEEEE. The CDR3 sequence is CASSLRTARGGPQHF. CDR3 DNA sequence: TGTGCCAGCAGCTTGAGGACAGCTAGGGGGGGGCCCCAGCATTTT. Supplemented by reference TRBV5-6 and TRBJ1-5, the full variable domain reads DAGVTQSPTHLIKTRGQQVTLRCSPKSGHDTVSWYQQALGQGPQFIFQYYEEEERQRGNFPDRFSGHQFPNYSSELNVNALLLGDSALYLCASSLRTARGGPQHFGDGTRLSIL.

This clonotype occurred once. In this CDR3 the conserved last residue, phenylalanine or tryptophan, is missing, so a read error is likely. This chain links TRBV7-8 with TRBJ2-5, with D maybe TRBD2 (6 bases). The V gene's germline CDR1 is SGHVS and CDR2 FQNEAQ. The CDR3 length is 17 residues. The CDR3 loop is CASSFRIGGQGQETQYL. The CDR3 nucleotides read TGCGCCAGCAGCTTCAGAATCGGAGGGCAAGGGCAAGAGACCCAGTACTTA.

The chain links TRBV29-1 to TRBJ2-1; TRBD2 aligns across 9 bases. This CDR3 contains 14 residues. J gave up 8 bases and V 5 bases, and 10 bases lay outside the gene matches. Germline CDR1 is SQVTM and CDR2 is ANQGSEA. The CDR3 DNA reads as TGCAGCGTTCTAGGCGGGAGGGCAATAGATGAGCAGTTCTTC. Protein product: CSVLGGRAIDEQFF.

This clonotype was recorded only once. The V call is TRBV29-1, the J call TRBJ2-7; D ambiguous. V lost 6 bases to trimming and J lost 10 bases, with 19 bases between them. Germline V gene lookup returns CDR1 SQVTM and CDR2 ANQGSEA. The CDR3 consists of 12 residues. This chain's CDR3 is CSVKDKGREQYF. The CDR3 DNA reads TGCAGCGTCAAAGACAAAGGCCGCGAACAGTACTTC.

With respect to this clonotype: A much larger clone is a single base away; this may be a read error. The rearrangement joins TRBV7-8 to TRBJ2-3; D is perhaps TRBD1 (6 bases). Trimming left V 6 bases short and J 8 bases short, with 24 bases between. Germline V gene lookup returns CDR1 SGHVS and CDR2 FQNEAQ. CDR3 length: 16 residues. The CDR3 DNA reads TGTGCCAGCAGTCCGAGTAGCAGGGGAGTCCTGGGTACGCAGTATTTT. Translating gives CASSPSSRGVLGTQYF.

V and J are TRBV5-1 and TRBJ2-5; 14 bases align to TRBD2. V shed 4 bases, J shed 3 bases, and the junction held 5 bases outside the gene matches. This CDR3 contains 16 residues. CDR1 and CDR2 (germline): SGHRS, YFSETQ. CDR3 residues: CASSRGLAGAEETQYF. In DNA, the CDR3 is TGCGCCAGCAGCCGGGGACTAGCGGGAGCTGAAGAGACCCAGTACTTC. The complete variable domain, with remaining parts taken from reference TRBV5-1 and TRBJ2-5, reads KAGVTQTPRYLIKTRGQQVTLSCSPISGHRSVSWYQQTPGQGLQFLFEYFSETQRNKGNFPGRFSGRQFSNSRSEMNVSTLELGDSALYLCASSRGLAGAEETQYFGPGTRLLVL.

This clonotype was counted many times. V is TRBV28 and J is TRBJ2-5; no definite D call. This CDR3 contains 12 residues. The V gene's germline CDR1 is MDHEN and CDR2 SYDVKM. V lost 3 bases and J 6 bases, leaving 8 bases between the germline ends. The CDR3: CASSFRRKTQYF. The CDR3 coding sequence is TGTGCCAGCAGTTTCCGTCGGAAGACCCAGTACTTC.

As to this clonotype: Since no conserved phenylalanine or tryptophan closes the CDR3, a read error is the likely cause. The chain carries TRBV11-2 and TRBJ2-5, with 10 nucleotides matching TRBD2. The CDR3 extends over 16 amino acids. Germline CDR1 reads SGHAT; CDR2 reads FQNNGV. CDR3 loop: CASSSRAGGPGETQYS. The CDR3 nucleotides are TGTGCGAGCAGCTCAAGAGCGGGAGGGCCCGGGGAGACCCAGTACTCC.

Points on this clonotype: An end of the junction differs from the germline gene, which may be a read error. V is TRBV29-1 and J is TRBJ1-2, with D tentatively TRBD1 (6 bases). The CDR3 contains 12 residues. Looked up from germline, CDR1 is SQVTM and CDR2 is ANQGSEA. CDR3 residues: CSGGGGNYGYSF. The CDR3 DNA is TGCAGCGGGGGGGGCGGCAACTATGGCTACTCTTTC.

This clonotype turned up a few times. This may arise from a read error, as a much more abundant clone is one base away. This sequence joins TRBV6-5 and TRBJ2-2; 8 bases map to TRBD2. Germline V lookup: CDR1 MNHEY, CDR2 SVGAGI. The CDR3 is 16 amino acids. CDR3 in DNA: TGTGCCAGCAGTTTCGGAGCTAGCGGGTTCTCCGGGGGGCTGTTTTTT. Its protein is CASSFGASGFSGGLFF.